The 26 T cell receptor beta chains listed next were all sequenced from one sample in a study of spatial heterogeneity in lung cancer. Time point here: blood at routine non-recurrence follow-up after resection. MiXCR, run by TCRdb on the 5' RACE reads, gives a single entry per CDR3 protein. In the table there are about 70,000 distinct CDR3 sequences, approximately 8.9% of which are singletons. Specimen: PBMCs, collected at follow-up. The receptors shown here come from a female donor with early-stage non-small cell lung cancer.

This clonotype was detected many times. The chain couples TRBV12-3 or TRBV12-4 to TRBJ2-2; no definite D call. The CDR3 runs 11 residues. Trimming pared 6 bases from V and 4 bases from J, leaving 3 bases between. As DNA, the CDR3 is TGTGCCAGCAGGGTCACCGGGGAGCTGTTTTTT. It is translated as CASRVTGELFF.

The V and J genes are TRBV19 and TRBJ2-2; unclear D gene. CDR3 length equals 13 residues. CDR1 and CDR2 (germline): LNHDA, SQIVND (reference sequence). V was shortened by 7 bases and J by 6 bases, with 12 bases between the two germline ends. CDR3 sequence reads: CASTSHGPGELFF. The CDR3 DNA reads TGTGCCAGTACCTCCCATGGACCCGGGGAGCTGTTTTTT.

V gene TRBV5-1 combines with J gene TRBJ2-4, with TRBD2 matching 8 bases. Germline values: CDR1 SGHRS, CDR2 YFSETQ. This CDR3 has 16 residues. V shed 4 bases, J shed 4 bases, and the junction held 10 bases outside the gene matches. This CDR3 reads CASSPGPTSGKNIQYF. The CDR3 nucleotides are TGCGCCAGCAGCCCCGGCCCCACTAGCGGAAAAAACATTCAGTACTTC.

This clonotype was seen ten or more times. The rearrangement joins TRBV20-1 to TRBJ2-7, with D possibly being TRBD2 (5 bases). The CDR3 is 13 amino acids. Germline loops: CDR1 DFQATT, CDR2 SNEGSKA (reference sequence). Trimming removed 3 bases from V and 3 bases from J, with 12 bases in between. CDR3 DNA sequence: TGCAGTGCTAGTCGGACGGGGAACTACGAGCAGTACTTC. Translated, it gives CSASRTGNYEQYF.

This clonotype has at least ten counts. This chain links TRBV11-2 with TRBJ2-7; TRBD2 matches at 8 bases. Losses at the gene ends were 6 bases for V and 11 bases for J; bases not matched to a gene: 9. CDR3 length: 12 residues. CDR1 and CDR2 (germline): SGHAT, FQNNGV. The CDR3 reads CASSVGSGMKYF. The CDR3 DNA sequence: TGTGCCAGCAGTGTGGGTAGCGGGATGAAGTACTTC.

J is TRBJ2-2 and V is TRBV6-1; D remains ambiguous. This CDR3 comprises 13 residues. The germline V gene encodes CDR1 MNHNS and CDR2 SASEGT. Trimming removed 8 bases from V and 1 base from J, with 8 bases in between. The CDR3 DNA follows: TGTGCCAGCGGAGACCTGAACACCGGGGAGCTGTTTTTT. The encoded protein is CASGDLNTGELFF.

This clonotype showed up many times. Here the CDR3 reads CASSVEETQYF. In nucleotides, the CDR3 is TGTGCCAGCAGTGTAGAAGAGACCCAGTACTTC. The chain links TRBV6-1 to TRBJ2-5; D call uncertain. The CDR3 covers 11 residues. Looked up from germline, CDR1 is MNHNS and CDR2 is SASEGT. The V gene lost 4 bases and the J gene lost 3 bases, with 3 bases spanning the gap.

This clonotype was detected many times. The chain couples TRBV7-9 to TRBJ2-3, with D unclear. CDR3 length: 12 residues. Germline V gives CDR1 SEHNR, CDR2 FQNEAQ (reference sequence). V was shortened by 1 base and J by 9 bases, with 8 bases between the two germline ends. The CDR3 loop is CASSLGPGTQYF. Here the CDR3 DNA reads TGTGCCAGCAGCTTAGGCCCTGGAACGCAGTATTTT.

In this sample, this clonotype turned up many times. The CDR3 loop is CASSYGTGGSYEQYF. In nucleotides, the CDR3 is TGTGCCAGCAGTTACGGGACAGGGGGGTCCTACGAGCAGTACTTC. The chain couples TRBV6-5 to TRBJ2-7; 11 positions match TRBD1. Germline V gene sequence: CDR1 MNHEY, CDR2 SVGAGI. Trimming removed 2 bases from V and 1 base from J; junction bases left unmatched: 1. This CDR3 has 15 residues.

This clonotype was observed at least ten times. This chain connects TRBV18 to TRBJ2-1; 9 nucleotides line up with TRBD2. The trim removed 4 bases at V and 10 bases at J, leaving 11 bases unmatched. Germline CDR1 KGHSH, CDR2 LQKENI. The length of the CDR3 is 15 residues. The CDR3 loop reads CASSLGREGPSEQFF. The CDR3 DNA follows: TGTGCCAGCTCACTAGGGCGGGAGGGCCCCTCCGAGCAGTTCTTC.

This clonotype was observed a few times. This chain connects TRBV23-1 to TRBJ2-7; 7 nucleotides agree with TRBD1. TRBV23-1 is an ORF for which the function is uncertain. The V gene end was trimmed by 0 bases and the J gene end by 5 bases; junction bases not matched to a gene: 7. There are 15 residues in the CDR3. The CDR3: CASSQSRGQRHEQYF. The DNA for the CDR3 is TGCGCCAGCAGTCAATCTAGGGGACAGAGACACGAGCAGTACTTC.

The chain carries TRBV10-1 and TRBJ2-3; maybe TRBD2 (5 bases). This CDR3 is built from 11 residues. The V gene lost 2 bases and the J gene lost 12 bases, with 9 bases spanning the gap. Looked up from germline, CDR1 is WNHNN and CDR2 is SYGVQD (reference sequence). CDR3 amino acids: CASSEGRTQYF. CDR3 bases: TGCGCCAGCAGTGAGGGACGGACTCAGTATTTT.

This chain joins TRBV5-1 and TRBJ1-5, with TRBD1 as a possible D gene (6 bases). CDR3 length: 15 residues. V was trimmed by 0 bases and J by 7 bases, leaving 14 bases between them. Germline CDR1 reads SGHRS; CDR2 reads YFSETQ. The CDR3, as DNA: TGCGCCAGCAGCTTGGGAACAGGGAAGGGGCAGCCCCAGCATTTT. As protein: CASSLGTGKGQPQHF. Looking up the rest from reference TRBV5-1 and TRBJ1-5 gives the full variable domain: KAGVTQTPRYLIKTRGQQVTLSCSPISGHRSVSWYQQTPGQGLQFLFEYFSETQRNKGNFPGRFSGRQFSNSRSEMNVSTLELGDSALYLCASSLGTGKGQPQHFGDGTRLSIL.

This sequence joins TRBV5-1 and TRBJ2-3; D call uncertain. V dropped 6 bases and J dropped 1 base, with 9 bases sitting between them. Germline V gene data show CDR1 as SGHRS and CDR2 as YFSETQ. The CDR3 is 13 residues long. The DNA of the CDR3 is TGCGCCAGCACGGGTGTTGGCACAGATACGCAGTATTTT. Its translation is CASTGVGTDTQYF.

This clonotype has a count of ten or more. The V gene is TRBV5-1, the J gene TRBJ2-4; D is possibly TRBD1 or TRBD2 (6 bases each). V lost 3 bases, J lost 3 bases, and 13 bases lay in between. There are 15 residues in the CDR3. The germline CDR1 and CDR2 sequences are SGHRS and YFSETQ. CDR3 sequence reads: CASSYSGGFKNIQYF. The CDR3 DNA reads TGCGCCAGCAGCTACTCCGGGGGCTTCAAAAACATTCAGTACTTC.

At least ten counts were recorded for this clonotype. The chain employs TRBV6-5 and TRBJ2-5; TRBD1 aligns across 9 bases. Germline loops: CDR1 MNHEY, CDR2 SVGAGI. CDR3 length: 16 residues. V was pared by 6 bases and J by 5 bases, with 13 bases of the junction left unmatched. The CDR3 is CASSRSGQGSLETQYF. CDR3 DNA: TGTGCCAGCAGCCGTTCCGGACAGGGGAGCTTGGAGACCCAGTACTTC.

The chain joins TRBV12-3 or TRBV12-4 to TRBJ1-6; TRBD1 is a possible D gene (6 bases). The V gene lost 3 bases and the J gene lost 0 bases, with 12 bases spanning the gap. The CDR3 consists of 17 residues. This chain's CDR3 is CASSFRTVSSYNSPLHF. As DNA, the CDR3 is TGTGCCAGCAGTTTCCGGACAGTGAGCTCCTATAATTCACCCCTCCACTTT.

This clonotype was detected many times. J is TRBJ1-1 and V is TRBV7-9; possibly TRBD1 for D (5 bases). Germline V CDR1 and CDR2: SEHNR, FQNEAQ (reference sequence). The CDR3 is 13 residues long. The V and J ends lost 2 bases and 3 bases respectively, with 7 bases between them. This chain's CDR3 is CASSLTGDTEAFF. The CDR3 DNA is TGTGCCAGCAGCTTAACGGGGGACACTGAAGCTTTCTTT.

This clonotype has a count of ten or more. The chain joins TRBV20-1 to TRBJ2-3, with a weak D call TRBD2 (5 bases). V was trimmed by 6 bases and J by 6 bases, leaving 10 bases between them. The CDR3 spans 11 residues. The germline gives CDR1 DFQATT, CDR2 SNEGSKA (reference sequence). This CDR3 is CSAFSGDTQYF. CDR3 bases: TGCAGTGCCTTCTCGGGGGATACGCAGTATTTT.

This clonotype was detected many times. The chain recombines TRBV20-1 with TRBJ2-1, with 8 bases matching TRBD2. Per germline, CDR1 DFQATT and CDR2 SNEGSKA (reference sequence). The CDR3 extends over 15 amino acids. The V segment lost 3 bases and the J segment 5 bases; nucleotides outside the gene matches: 9. The CDR3 sequence is CSARDGAGGHNEQFF. The CDR3 nucleotides are TGCAGTGCTAGGGATGGGGCGGGAGGACACAATGAGCAGTTCTTC.

This clonotype came up many times. Here the CDR3 DNA reads TGCAGTGCTGTTCCGGGACTAGCGGGACATTCCTCCTACGAGCAGTACTTC. Translating gives CSAVPGLAGHSSYEQYF. The chain couples TRBV20-1 to TRBJ2-7; 13 positions agree with TRBD2. CDR1 DFQATT and CDR2 SNEGSKA come from the germline V gene (reference sequence). The ends lost 5 bases at V and 0 bases at J; junction bases unmatched: 10. The CDR3 contains 17 residues.

Comment on this clonotype: A much larger clone differs by one base, so this may be a read error. The V call is TRBV7-6, the J call TRBJ1-3; TRBD1 matches 9 bases. V lost 5 bases and J lost 6; bases outside the gene matches: 5. In germline, CDR1 is SGHVS, CDR2 FNYEAQ. CDR3 size: 14 residues. In DNA, the CDR3 is TGTGCCAGCAGCCACGGACAGGGGACAAACACCATATATTTT. Translation gives CASSHGQGTNTIYF.

A few counts support this clonotype. The chain joins TRBV11-2 to TRBJ2-7; D call uncertain. Germline assignment: CDR1 SGHAT and CDR2 FQNNGV. Deletions cut 4 bases from V and 3 bases from J, with 10 bases between. CDR3 length equals 13 residues. The DNA of the CDR3 is TGTGCCAGCAGCTCTTACGGAATCTACGAGCAGTACTTC. Translated, it gives CASSSYGIYEQYF.

The J gene is TRBJ2-5, the V gene TRBV4-1; 10 nucleotides match TRBD1. Germline V gives CDR1 MGHRA, CDR2 YSYEKL. The V segment lost 1 base and the J segment 4 bases; nucleotides outside the gene matches: 0. The CDR3 spans 14 residues. The CDR3 DNA sequence: TGCGCCAGCAGCCAAGGACAGGGGGCAGAGACCCAGTACTTC. Its translation is CASSQGQGAETQYF.

The table lists this clonotype with a few counts. The chain uses TRBV5-5 and TRBJ1-2; D gene uncertain. Germline CDR1 is SGHKS and CDR2 is YYEKEE (reference sequence). The V end lost 2 bases, the J end lost 3 bases, and 17 bases lay between the germline ends. CDR3 length: 16 residues. CDR3 region: CASSFLGTGWDYGYTF. As DNA, the CDR3 is TGTGCCAGCAGCTTTCTGGGAACCGGGTGGGACTATGGCTACACCTTC.

This clonotype was seen more than once but under ten times. J is TRBJ2-5 and V is TRBV14; a possible D gene is TRBD1 (5 bases). Trimming pared 1 base from V and 3 bases from J, leaving 9 bases between. This CDR3 region has 14 residues. CDR1 SGHDN and CDR2 FVKESK come from the germline V gene. CDR3 in amino acids: CASSQVGREETQYF. The CDR3, as DNA: TGTGCCAGCAGCCAAGTCGGCAGGGAAGAGACCCAGTACTTC.